This is a list of T cell receptor beta chains from one sample in a study of T-cell memory formation after mild COVID-19. TCRdb analysed the 5' RACE reads with MiXCR anew, one entry per CDR3 protein. The repertoire holds 560,000 or so distinct CDR3 sequences, 17% seen once, with roughly 8.2% in the top ten. Material for sequencing was PBMCs or a T cell subset sorted from them (not recorded which). These receptors came from an adult woman who had mild COVID-19 (a few samples of this study predate the infection). Cell type and time point are not known. CDR3s include the opening cysteine and the closing phenylalanine or tryptophan. A D gene is named only where the DNA matches it firmly. Not all rows give a size; the values are once, few, many and, for expanded clones, a class.

abundance	j_gene	d_gene	v_gene	CDR3nt	CDR3aa
few	TRBJ1-1	TRBD1	TRBV13	TGTGCCAGCAGCTTTATCCGGGACAGGGAATATAACACTGAAGCTTTCTTT	CASSFIRDREYNTEAFF
-	TRBJ2-5	-	TRBV24-1	TGTGCCACCAGTGATCCTGACCGATTAGAGACCCAGTACTTC	CATSDPDRLETQYF
once	TRBJ2-1	-	TRBV24-1	TGTGCCACCAGTGATTCGGGACACCGGGACCGCTACAATGAGCAGTTCTTC	CATSDSGHRDRYNEQFF
few	TRBJ2-5	TRBD2	TRBV7-9	TGTGCCAGCAGCTTACGAATAGCGGGAGGTCAAGAGACCCAGTACTTC	CASSLRIAGGQETQYF
-	TRBJ2-3	TRBD2	TRBV14	TGTGCCAGCAGCCCCCAGGCCGGGAGGCCCACAGATACGCAGTATTTT	CASSPQAGRPTDTQYF
few	TRBJ2-2	-	TRBV5-1	TGCGCCAGCAGCTCGACCGCTCAGGTGGCCACCGGGGAGCTGTTTTTT	CASSSTAQVATGELFF
few	TRBJ2-1	-	TRBV7-9	TGTGCCAGCAGCTTAGCGGTTCTGGGGAATGAGCAGTTCTTC	CASSLAVLGNEQFF
few	TRBJ1-1	-	TRBV5-1	TGCGCCAGCAGCTTAGGGGGATTTCACACTGAAGCTTTCTTT	CASSLGGFHTEAFF
few	TRBJ2-2	-	TRBV15	TGTGCCACCAGGAACGAGGGACTCTACACCGGGGAGCTGTTTTTT	CATRNEGLYTGELFF
-	TRBJ1-2	TRBD1	TRBV5-1	TGCGCCAGCAGCGTAGGGACAGGGAATCTTTATGGCTACACCTTC	CASSVGTGNLYGYTF
few	TRBJ1-2	-	TRBV3-1	TGTGCCAGCAGCCAAGCAGCCAGATATGGCTACACCTTC	CASSQAARYGYTF
many	TRBJ1-2	TRBD1	TRBV7-9	TGTGCCAGCAGCTTACAGGGGGCTAACTATGGCTACACCTTC	CASSLQGANYGYTF
many	TRBJ1-4	-	TRBV5-1	TGCGCCAGCAGCCCCCAAGGGGAAAAACTGTTTTTT	CASSPQGEKLFF
-	TRBJ2-2	-	TRBV30	TGTGCCTGGAGTGTAGGTGGGGGGGAGCTGTTTTTT	CAWSVGGGELFF
-	TRBJ2-7	-	TRBV7-2	TGTGCCAGCAGCTCCCCTTCCGGGGGCCGAGACTACGAGCAGTACTTC	CASSSPSGGRDYEQYF
-	TRBJ2-7	-	TRBV27	TGTGCCAGCTACCCTTTTGCGGGATCGAGGGAGCAGTACTTC	CASYPFAGSREQYF
-	TRBJ2-3	-	TRBV7-6	TGTGCCAGCAGCTCGCCACACACAGATACGCAGTATTTT	CASSSPHTDTQYF
-	TRBJ2-1	TRBD2	TRBV7-2	TGTGCCAGCAGCCCCTCCGGGACTAGCGTAGGTGAGCAGTTCTTC	CASSPSGTSVGEQFF
few	TRBJ1-5	-	TRBV7-6	TGTGCCAGCAGCTTAGCGGGGGAGAGCAATCAGCCCCAGCATTTT	CASSLAGESNQPQHF
few	TRBJ2-2	TRBD2	TRBV9	TGTGCCAGCAGCGTAACCGGGACTAGCGGGGCTGGTGGGCTGTTTTTT	CASSVTGTSGAGGLFF
-	TRBJ2-2	-	TRBV12-3/TRBV12-4	TGTGCCAGCAGTTTAGAGGACAGACCTAACACCGGGGAGCTGTTTTTT	CASSLEDRPNTGELFF
-	TRBJ1-2	-	TRBV5-1	TGCGCCAGCAGCCTGACAGTTGGCTACACCTTC	CASSLTVGYTF
many	TRBJ1-1	TRBD1	TRBV7-8	TGTGCCAGCAGCCCCGACAGGGACACTGAAGCTTTCTTT	CASSPDRDTEAFF
-	TRBJ2-7	-	TRBV10-3	TGTGCCACCCAGCTAGGACCCGGAGGCTCCTACGAGCAGTACTTC	CATQLGPGGSYEQYF
-	TRBJ2-1	TRBD2	TRBV29-1	TGCAGCGTTGTTGACTCTAGCGGGATTCATCACAATGAGCAGTTCTTC	CSVVDSSGIHHNEQFF
-	TRBJ2-7	TRBD1	TRBV6-5	TGTGCCAGCAGTCTCGCTGGACAGGGAGAGCAGTACTTC	CASSLAGQGEQYF
-	TRBJ1-3	-	TRBV4-1	TGCGCCAGCAGCCCCACCCGGCGGCAGACCACCATATATTTT	CASSPTRRQTTIYF
few	TRBJ2-2	-	TRBV6-1	TGTGCCAGCGAAACGGGACTGACGTCTACCGGGGAGCTGTTTTTT	CASETGLTSTGELFF
-	TRBJ2-1	-	TRBV29-1	TGCAGCGTTGTTGCCCCAGGGGGGCCCAATGAGCAGTTCTTC	CSVVAPGGPNEQFF
-	TRBJ1-6	-	TRBV11-2	TGTGCCAGCAGCTTAGCGAGAGGGGGGTATAATTCACCCCTCCACTTT	CASSLARGGYNSPLHF
-	TRBJ1-2	-	TRBV30	TGTGCCTGGAGAAAAACAGGTTTCCGGGACTATGGCTACACCTTC	CAWRKTGFRDYGYTF
few	TRBJ2-3	-	TRBV4-3	TGCGCCAGCAGCCCCCACCAGGGGGGGACAGATACGCAGTATTTT	CASSPHQGGTDTQYF
few	TRBJ2-5	TRBD2	TRBV5-1	TGCGCCAGCAGCTTGGTGACTAGCGGGGGGAACGAAGAGACCCAGTACTTC	CASSLVTSGGNEETQYF
few	TRBJ2-7	-	TRBV29-1	TGCAGCGTGAGCGGGTCCTACGAGCAGTACTTC	CSVSGSYEQYF
many	TRBJ2-1	-	TRBV14	TGTGCCAGCACCGTGGGACTCTACGGTGAGCAGTTCTTC	CASTVGLYGEQFF
-	TRBJ2-1	TRBD2	TRBV15	TGTGCCACCAGCAGAAAACCGGGACTAACCTACAATGAGCAGTTCTTC	CATSRKPGLTYNEQFF
-	TRBJ2-5	-	TRBV4-2	TGTGCCAGCAGCCTAAGGACGGGAATGGGTGAAGAGACCCAGTACTTC	CASSLRTGMGEETQYF
few	TRBJ1-5	-	TRBV7-2	TGTGCCAGCAGCTTAGGCCCTAGGGCAGGAGGAGGCAATCAGCCCCAGCATTTT	CASSLGPRAGGGNQPQHF
-	TRBJ1-4	TRBD1	TRBV3-1	TGTGCCAGCAGCCAAGACGGGACAGGGAATGAAAAACTGTTTTTT	CASSQDGTGNEKLFF
few	TRBJ1-3	-	TRBV12-3/TRBV12-4	TGTGCCAGCAGTTTACGGGGGGGACTCTCTGGAAACACCATATATTTT	CASSLRGGLSGNTIYF
few	TRBJ2-7	TRBD1	TRBV20-1	TGCAGTGCTAGTCGGACAGGCACCTCCTACGAGCAGTACTTC	CSASRTGTSYEQYF
-	TRBJ1-1	-	TRBV7-9	TGTGCCAGCAGCTCCGACGGGGGATGGTTGGCTGAAGCTTTCTTT	CASSSDGGWLAEAFF
few	TRBJ1-1	-	TRBV19	TGTGCCAGTAGGGACTTAAACACTGAAGCTTTCTTT	CASRDLNTEAFF
-	TRBJ1-1	TRBD1	TRBV3-1	TGTGCCAGCTGCCGGAGACAGGGATCGGGGAACACTGAAGCTTTCTTT	CASCRRQGSGNTEAFF
many	TRBJ2-4	-	TRBV7-9	TGTGCCAGCAGCCGGACAGAAAACATTCAGTACTTC	CASSRTENIQYF
many	TRBJ2-1	-	TRBV12-3/TRBV12-4	TGCGCCAGCAGCTTGGGGCAGGAGCAGTTCTTC	CASSLGQEQFF
-	TRBJ2-7	-	TRBV29-1	TGCAGCGTTGAACAGGGGCCCCAAGAGCAGTACTTC	CSVEQGPQEQYF
few	TRBJ2-3	-	TRBV5-1	TGCGCCAGCAGCTTGGATGGGACCGGGGGCCCAGATACGCAGTATTTT	CASSLDGTGGPDTQYF
-	TRBJ2-1	-	TRBV7-2	TGTGCCAGCAGCTTAGGGTTCGCGGGGGAGCAGTTCTTC	CASSLGFAGEQFF
-	TRBJ2-3	-	TRBV6-4	TGTGCCAGCAGTGCCTCCGGGGCATTCACGGATACGCAGTATTTT	CASSASGAFTDTQYF
few	TRBJ1-5	-	TRBV15	TGTGCCACCAGCAGGGCCTCGGGGGGGCGGAATCAGCCCCAGCATTTT	CATSRASGGRNQPQHF
-	TRBJ1-1	-	TRBV10-3	TGTGCCATCAGTGAACAGGGGAACACTGAAGCTTTCTTT	CAISEQGNTEAFF
few	TRBJ2-1	-	TRBV7-7	TGTGCTAGCAGCTTCCAACCGGGATCATCCTACAATGAGCAGTTCTTC	CASSFQPGSSYNEQFF
-	TRBJ2-3	-	TRBV4-1	TGCGCCAGCAGCCAGGTTGGGGGCGCAGATACGCAGTATTTT	CASSQVGGADTQYF
few	TRBJ1-2	TRBD1	TRBV12-3/TRBV12-4	TGTGCCAGCCGAAAGCCGGGACAGGGATTATATAACTATGGCTACACCTTC	CASRKPGQGLYNYGYTF
-	TRBJ1-1	TRBD1	TRBV23-1	TGCGCCAGAAGTCAATCGGGAAAGAGGGGGCTGTGTGGCACTGAAGCTTTCTTT	CARSQSGKRGLCGTEAFF
few	TRBJ1-4	TRBD1	TRBV5-1	TGCGCCAGCAGCGTAGGACAGGGGGAGAGTCGAGAAAAACTGTTTTTT	CASSVGQGESREKLFF
few	TRBJ1-6	-	TRBV6-5	TGTGCCAGCAGCATAACGTGGGGGGCAAATTCACCCCTCCACTTT	CASSITWGANSPLHF
-	TRBJ2-7	TRBD2	TRBV24-1	TGTGCCACCAGTGACCCTAGCGGTCCCTACGAGCAGTACTTC	CATSDPSGPYEQYF